Presented here are 31 T cell receptor beta chains from one specimen sequenced in a study of blood T cell repertoires in COVID-19. Assay: immunoSEQ multiplex PCR; the TCRdb copy retains only in-frame clones and omits some. The sample includes fewer than 350,000 clones, less than 90% of them seen just once. The specimen sequenced was peripheral blood. Every receptor here comes from a woman aged 25-40 years with COVID-19, enrolled during active disease.

The chain uses TRBV6-5 and TRBJ2-3, with TRBD2 matching 8 bases. The CDR3 extends over 15 amino acids. Germline loops: CDR1 MNHEY, CDR2 SVGAGI. V lost 7 bases and J lost 4; bases outside the gene matches: 10. Written as DNA, the CDR3 is TGTGCCAGCAATGGGGCGGGGGGCGGAGCAGATACGCAGTATTTT. Translation: CASNGAGGGADTQYF.

V usage is TRBV28 and J usage is TRBJ2-7; 7 bases match TRBD2. Germline values: CDR1 MDHEN, CDR2 SYDVKM. The trim removed 7 bases at V and 6 bases at J, leaving 3 bases unmatched. The CDR3 contains 11 residues. The CDR3 nucleotides are TGTGCCAGCACGGGGGGAATCGAGCAGTACTTC. Protein: CASTGGIEQYF.

The gene calls are TRBV5-1 and TRBJ2-1; weak D call: TRBD1 (5 bases). Trimming shortened V by 2 bases and J by 4 bases, and 22 bases separated the two germline ends. The CDR3 is 18 residues long. The germline V gene has CDR1 SGHRS and CDR2 YFSETQ. DNA of the CDR3: TGCGCCAGCAGCTTCGTCACAGGTAATGGAGAGACTTACAATGAGCAGTTCTTC. Its protein product is CASSFVTGNGETYNEQFF.

The rearrangement joins TRBV5-1 to TRBJ2-1; a possible D gene is TRBD2 (6 bases). The germline gives CDR1 SGHRS, CDR2 YFSETQ. The CDR3 runs to 16 residues. The V gene lost 5 bases and the J gene lost 0 bases, with 15 bases spanning the gap. CDR3 sequence reads: CASRRLGQSSYNEQFF. The CDR3, as DNA: TGCGCCAGCAGGCGACTAGGCCAGAGCTCCTACAATGAGCAGTTCTTC. Supplemented by reference TRBV5-1 and TRBJ2-1, the full variable domain reads KAGVTQTPRYLIKTRGQQVTLSCSPISGHRSVSWYQQTPGQGLQFLFEYFSETQRNKGNFPGRFSGRQFSNSRSEMNVSTLELGDSALYLCASRRLGQSSYNEQFFGPGTRLTVL.

The chain has TRBV7-9 and TRBJ2-7; 9 bases are a match to TRBD1. The CDR3 has 14 amino acids. V was pared by 7 bases and J by 3 bases, with 7 bases of the junction left unmatched. The V gene's germline CDR1 is SEHNR and CDR2 FQNEAQ (reference sequence). The chain's CDR3 is CASTRGTGFYEQYF. The CDR3 region has the DNA TGTGCCAGCACCAGGGGGACAGGGTTCTACGAGCAGTACTTC.

The CDR3 is CASSEARGVFHEQYF. DNA of the CDR3: TGTGCCAGCAGTGAAGCCCGCGGGGTTTTCCACGAGCAGTACTTC. The chain combines TRBV6-1 with TRBJ2-7, with a tentative D call TRBD2 (6 bases). The V gene lost 0 bases and the J gene lost 5 bases, with 14 bases spanning the gap. This CDR3 region has 15 residues. Germline V gives CDR1 MNHNS, CDR2 SASEGT.

The chain recombines TRBV14 with TRBJ1-1; D unresolved. The CDR3 runs to 14 residues. The germline V gene encodes CDR1 SGHDN and CDR2 FVKESK. Trimming pared 10 bases from V and 0 bases from J, leaving 15 bases between. The DNA of the CDR3 is TGTGCCACCAGTGGGCAGCTCGTGAACACTGAAGCTTTCTTT. Its translation is CATSGQLVNTEAFF.

The chain joins TRBV28 to TRBJ2-1, with TRBD1 matching 8 bases. Germline lookup yields CDR1 MDHEN and CDR2 SYDVKM. There are 16 residues in the CDR3. With V trimmed by 4 bases and J by 7 bases, 12 bases remained unmatched. CDR3 in amino acids: CASSSPGTGLRNEQFF. The CDR3 DNA follows: TGTGCCAGCAGTTCACCCGGGACAGGCTTACGGAATGAGCAGTTCTTC.

The genes are TRBV3-1 (or the pseudogene TRBV3-2) and TRBJ2-7; D is unclear. Germline V CDR1 and CDR2: LGHDT, YNNKEL (reference sequence). The CDR3 spans 12 residues. The V gene lost 4 bases and the J gene lost 0 bases, with 4 bases spanning the gap. The CDR3 here is CASSLHSYEQYF. The DNA of the CDR3 is TGTGCCAGCAGCCTCCACTCCTACGAGCAGTACTTC.

This chain connects TRBV27 to TRBJ2-2; the D gene is possibly TRBD1 (5 bases). Trimming took off 7 bases at V and 6 bases at J, with 15 bases between the two ends. This CDR3 is 14 amino acids long. Germline V gene lookup returns CDR1 MNHEY and CDR2 SMNVEV (reference sequence). This CDR3 is CASTWTIDAGELFF. The CDR3 nucleotides are TGTGCCAGCACTTGGACAATAGACGCCGGGGAGCTGTTTTTT.

The chain links TRBV11-2 to TRBJ1-2, with 9 bases aligning to TRBD1. The CDR3 runs 16 residues. J gave up 8 bases and V 4 bases, and 14 bases lay outside the gene matches. CDR1 and CDR2 from the germline V gene are SGHAT and FQNNGV. The chain's CDR3 is CASSYQASWTGDGYTF. DNA for the CDR3: TGTGCCAGCAGCTACCAAGCTTCGTGGACAGGGGACGGCTACACCTTC.

V is TRBV6-4 and J is TRBJ1-1; D gene uncertain. The CDR3 has 13 amino acids. V lost 0 bases, J lost 4 bases, and 6 bases lay in between. Germline CDR1 reads MRHNA; CDR2 reads SNTAGT. Here the CDR3 DNA reads TGTGCCAGCAGTGACTCGTCCAGCACTGAAGCTTTCTTT. Translated: CASSDSSSTEAFF.

V gene TRBV2 combines with J gene TRBJ1-1, with no clear D. The CDR3 spans 11 residues. The V gene's germline CDR1 is SNHLY and CDR2 FYNNEI. V was clipped by 4 bases and J by 7 bases, with 7 bases between them. The CDR3 sequence: CASSVSLEAFF. The DNA of the CDR3 is TGTGCCAGCAGTGTGAGCCTTGAAGCTTTCTTT.

The genes are TRBV21-1 and TRBJ1-2; the D call TRBD1 from the table was never checked on the DNA. TRBV21-1 is a known pseudogene. The CDR3 covers 16 residues. The CDR3 spells CASSVLSDRDPYGYTF. The CDR3 DNA sequence: TGTGCCAGCAGCGTACTCTCGGACAGGGACCCATATGGCTACACCTTC.

J is TRBJ1-5 and V is TRBV2; no firm D call. Germline CDR1 SNHLY, CDR2 FYNNEI. This CDR3 comprises 13 residues. Deletions cut 7 bases from V and 5 bases from J, with 12 bases between. CDR3 sequence (DNA): TGTGCCAGCATCCGTGCACAGCATCAGCCCCAGCATTTT. This encodes CASIRAQHQPQHF.

The gene calls are TRBV5-1 and TRBJ2-2; D perhaps matches TRBD2 (5 bases). CDR1 SGHRS and CDR2 YFSETQ come from the germline V gene. This CDR3 contains 13 residues. Trimming cost V 1 base and J 5 bases, with 6 bases left between them. CDR3 sequence: CASSLQRTGELFF. The DNA of the CDR3 is TGCGCCAGCAGCTTGCAGCGGACCGGGGAGCTGTTTTTT.

The chain links TRBV5-5 to TRBJ2-1; 7 positions agree with TRBD1. The CDR3 length is 14 residues. V gave up 1 base and J gave up 4 bases; unmatched junction bases: 2. Germline CDR1 is SGHKS and CDR2 is YYEKEE (reference sequence). The chain's CDR3 is CASSLIRGYNEQFF. The DNA of the CDR3 is TGTGCCAGCAGCTTGATCAGGGGGTACAATGAGCAGTTCTTC.

This chain connects TRBV2 to TRBJ1-6; possibly TRBD1 for D (5 bases). The ends were cut back, 7 bases at V and 0 bases at J, with 13 bases in the middle. Germline CDR1 SNHLY, CDR2 FYNNEI. The CDR3 is made up of 16 amino acids. This chain's CDR3 is CASTLGGSSYNSPLHF. DNA of the CDR3: TGTGCCAGCACTCTGGGGGGGAGCTCCTATAATTCACCCCTCCACTTT.

V is TRBV6-5 and J is TRBJ2-3; 7 positions match TRBD1. This CDR3 is built from 15 residues. Germline-derived CDR1 and CDR2 are MNHEY and SVGAGI. The V gene end was trimmed by 3 bases and the J gene end by 6 bases; junction bases not matched to a gene: 9. The CDR3 is CASSYGTTGEDTQYF. In DNA form, the CDR3 reads TGTGCCAGCAGTTATGGGACCACAGGGGAGGATACGCAGTATTTT.

This clone was recorded only once. The chain links TRBV27 to TRBJ1-6; TRBD1 agrees at 7 bases. The trim removed 3 bases at V and 14 bases at J, leaving 7 bases unmatched. Germline CDR1 MNHEY, CDR2 SMNVEV (reference sequence). The CDR3 contains 13 residues. CDR3 loop: CASSFEGQFALHF. The CDR3 DNA reads TGTGCCAGCAGTTTTGAGGGACAGTTCGCCCTCCACTTT.

The chain couples TRBV27 to TRBJ1-2; perhaps TRBD1 as D (5 bases). Germline CDR1 and CDR2: MNHEY and SMNVEV (reference sequence). Trimming removed 7 bases from V and 8 bases from J, with 11 bases in between. This CDR3 region has 11 residues. The CDR3 sequence: CASIGAGGYTF. CDR3 bases: TGTGCCAGCATAGGGGCCGGCGGCTACACCTTC.

The gene calls are TRBV6-4 and TRBJ1-6, with D maybe TRBD1 (6 bases). The CDR3 extends over 15 amino acids. Per germline, CDR1 MRHNA and CDR2 SNTAGT. Trimming removed 5 bases at V and 9 bases at J, with 17 bases between. This CDR3 is CASSPDQGIGSPLHF. As DNA, the CDR3 is TGTGCCAGCAGTCCCGATCAGGGGATCGGTTCACCCCTCCACTTT.

This sequence joins TRBV19 and TRBJ1-1; no clear D. Germline V CDR1 and CDR2: LNHDA, SQIVND (reference sequence). The CDR3 has 13 amino acids. V was clipped by 3 bases and J by 6 bases, with 11 bases between them. Here the CDR3 reads CASSMEGGPEAFF. The CDR3 DNA reads TGTGCCAGTAGTATGGAAGGAGGGCCTGAAGCTTTCTTT.

V and J are TRBV5-6 and TRBJ1-1; 7 nucleotides agree with TRBD1. CDR3 length: 15 amino acids. V gave up 0 bases and J gave up 4 bases; unmatched junction bases: 6. Germline V lookup: CDR1 SGHDT, CDR2 YYEEEE. The CDR3 here is CASSLAGQGGTEAFF. CDR3 sequence (DNA): TGTGCCAGCAGCTTGGCCGGTCAGGGGGGCACTGAAGCTTTCTTT.

The chain joins TRBV14 to TRBJ1-2; possible D gene TRBD1, 6 bases. There are 15 residues in the CDR3. The germline V and J ends were trimmed by 4 bases and 4 bases, with 16 bases remaining between them. Germline CDR1 and CDR2: SGHDN and FVKESK. The CDR3 loop is CASSRGRGGFYGYTF. The CDR3 nucleotides are TGTGCCAGCAGCCGAGGCCGGGGGGGCTTCTATGGCTACACCTTC. The whole variable domain, filled in from reference TRBV14 and TRBJ1-2, reads EAGVTQFPSHSVIEKGQTVTLRCDPISGHDNLYWYRRVMGKEIKFLLHFVKESKQDESGMPNNRFLAERTGGTYSTLKVQPAELEDSGVYFCASSRGRGGFYGYTFGSGTRLTVV.

CDR3 loop: CASSLEGSYNEQFF. CDR3 coding DNA: TGTGCCAGCAGCTTGGAGGGATCCTACAATGAGCAGTTCTTC. The J gene is TRBJ2-1, the V gene TRBV11-3, with D maybe TRBD2 (6 bases). The CDR3 is made up of 14 amino acids. Germline V CDR1 and CDR2: SGHNT, YENEEA. Trimming shortened V by 3 bases and J by 1 base, and 7 bases separated the two germline ends.

The chain has TRBV29-1 and TRBJ1-1; no reliable D call. The germline V gene encodes CDR1 SQVTM and CDR2 ANQGSEA. V lost 0 bases and J 2 bases, leaving 10 bases between the germline ends. This CDR3 region has 14 residues. DNA of the CDR3: TGCAGCGTTGAAGATTCAGGAACCAACACTGAAGCTTTCTTT. Residues: CSVEDSGTNTEAFF.

This chain links TRBV5-4 with TRBJ2-3, with a possible D match to TRBD2 (6 bases). V was clipped by 4 bases and J by 1 base, with 16 bases between them. The germline V gene has CDR1 SGHNT and CDR2 YYREEE (reference sequence). The CDR3 length is 16 residues. The CDR3 DNA follows: TGTGCCAGCAGCCCCGGAGGCAGCGGGCGCACAGATACGCAGTATTTT. Protein sequence: CASSPGGSGRTDTQYF.

The J gene is TRBJ2-7, the V gene TRBV7-2; 8 bases map to TRBD2. This CDR3 is built from 13 residues. Per germline, CDR1 SGHTA and CDR2 FQGNSA. The V gene end was trimmed by 2 bases and the J gene end by 3 bases; junction bases not matched to a gene: 0. The CDR3 sequence is CASSLSGGYEQYF. The CDR3 DNA follows: TGTGCCAGCAGCTTAAGCGGGGGCTACGAGCAGTACTTC.

The CDR3 region has the DNA TGTGCCAGTACGGCGGGGGGGTATGAGCAGTTCTTC. It codes for CASTAGGYEQFF. The chain carries TRBV19 and TRBJ2-1, with 9 bases lining up with TRBD2. This CDR3 is 12 amino acids long. The J segment lost 8 bases and the V segment lost 7 bases, leaving 3 bases of the junction unmatched. Germline V gives CDR1 LNHDA, CDR2 SQIVND (reference sequence).

The V call is TRBV3-1 (or the pseudogene TRBV3-2), the J call TRBJ2-3; 7 bases agree with TRBD2. Unmatched junction bases numbered 12, after V lost 4 bases and J lost 5 bases. The CDR3 spans 16 residues. The germline V gene has CDR1 LGHDT and CDR2 YNNKEL (reference sequence). The CDR3 nucleotides are TGTGCCAGCAGCCCGAACCAGCCGGGAGGTGGAGATACGCAGTATTTT. This translates into CASSPNQPGGGDTQYF.